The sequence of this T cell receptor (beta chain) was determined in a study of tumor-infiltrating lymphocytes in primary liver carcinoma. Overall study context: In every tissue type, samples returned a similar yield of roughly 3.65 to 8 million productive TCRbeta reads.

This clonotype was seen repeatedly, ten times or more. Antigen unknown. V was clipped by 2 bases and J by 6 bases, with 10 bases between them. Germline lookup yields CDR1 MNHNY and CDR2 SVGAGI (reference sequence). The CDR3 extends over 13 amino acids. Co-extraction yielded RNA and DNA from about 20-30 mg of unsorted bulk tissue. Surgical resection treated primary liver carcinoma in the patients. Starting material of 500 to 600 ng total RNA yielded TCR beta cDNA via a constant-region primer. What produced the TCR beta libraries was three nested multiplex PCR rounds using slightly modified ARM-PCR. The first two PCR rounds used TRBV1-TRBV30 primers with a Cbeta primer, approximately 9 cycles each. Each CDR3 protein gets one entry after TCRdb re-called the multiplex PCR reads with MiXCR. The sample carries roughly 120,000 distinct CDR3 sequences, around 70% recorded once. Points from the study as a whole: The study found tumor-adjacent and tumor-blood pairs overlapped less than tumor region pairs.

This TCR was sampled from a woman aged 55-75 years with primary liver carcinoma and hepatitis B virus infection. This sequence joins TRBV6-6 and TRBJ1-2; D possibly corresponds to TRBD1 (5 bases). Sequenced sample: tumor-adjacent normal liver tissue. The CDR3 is CASSYEQEDGYTF. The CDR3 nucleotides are TGTGCCAGCAGTTACGAACAGGAGGATGGCTACACCTTC.